The rows below give T cell receptor beta chains drawn from one sample of a study of cytomegalovirus exposure and HLA in healthy donors. Only in-frame clones appear in the TCRdb table, and some are missing; sequencing was by immunoSEQ multiplex PCR. The table has roughly 95,000 clones, around 85% seen once. Sequenced: PBMCs. Receptors were obtained from a man aged 18 to 29 in good health and CMV-seropositive. Each CDR3 is given with its conserved first and last residue. D genes are given only for firm matches. The size field is filled for only some rows; it gives once, few, many or a size class.

V gene	D gene	clone size	J gene	CDR3 DNA	CDR3 protein
TRBV6-6	.	.	TRBJ1-1	TGTGCCAGCAGTACGCGGGGGGACACTGAAGCTTTCTTT	CASSTRGDTEAFF
TRBV21-1	.	.	TRBJ2-5	TGTGCCAGCAGCAAAAATCCGGTTAGCTTCTACCAAGAGACCCAGTACTTC	CASSKNPVSFYQETQYF
TRBV27	.	.	TRBJ1-2	TGTGCCAGCAGTTTTAGGGGGAACTATGGCTACACCTTC	CASSFRGNYGYTF
TRBV2	TRBD1	.	TRBJ2-3	TGTGCCAGCAGAGAACAGGGGATCACAGATACGCAGTATTTT	CASREQGITDTQYF
TRBV23-1	.	.	TRBJ2-1	TGCGCCAGCAGTCAATTATGTTCATGGCAGGGCCTCTACAATGAGCAGTTCTTC	CASSQLCSWQGLYNEQFF
TRBV11-2	TRBD2	.	TRBJ2-7	TGTGCCAGCAGCCCGACTAGCGGAGAGTCCTACGAGCAGTACTTC	CASSPTSGESYEQYF
TRBV5-4	TRBD1	.	TRBJ2-5	TGTGCCAGCAGCACAGGACAGGGGGTGGAGTACTTC	CASSTGQGVEYF
TRBV7-2	.	.	TRBJ1-1	TGTGCCAGCAGCTTAGCGCTGAGGGGGGGCCGGAACACTGAAGCTTTCTTT	CASSLALRGGRNTEAFF
TRBV6-6	TRBD1	.	TRBJ2-7	TGTGCCAGCAGTTTTCCGGGACAGGGGGCTGACGAGCAGTACTTC	CASSFPGQGADEQYF
TRBV9	.	.	TRBJ1-3	TGTGCCAGCAGCGTAGCAGGGGATGGAAACACCATATATTTT	CASSVAGDGNTIYF
TRBV4-2	TRBD1	.	TRBJ1-2	TGTGCCAGCAGCCAAGAGGGACAGGGTAACTATGGCTACACCTTC	CASSQEGQGNYGYTF
TRBV7-2	.	.	TRBJ1-1	TGTGCCAGCAGCTTAGGTCAGGGGATGAAGACTGAAGCTTTCTTT	CASSLGQGMKTEAFF
TRBV5-1	TRBD2	.	TRBJ2-3	TGCGCCAGCAGCTTGGAGCTAGCGGGAGAGGTAACAGATACGCAGTATTTT	CASSLELAGEVTDTQYF
TRBV4-1	TRBD1	.	TRBJ1-4	TGCGCCAGCAGCCCGATGGGGACAGGGGATCCTGAAAAACTGTTTTTT	CASSPMGTGDPEKLFF
TRBV5-1	TRBD2	.	TRBJ2-2	TGCGCCAGCAGACTAGCGGGGTTTACCGGGGAGCTGTTTTTT	CASRLAGFTGELFF
TRBV7-2	.	few	TRBJ2-5	TGTGCCAGCAGCTTAGAGGGACTCCAGTACTTC	CASSLEGLQYF
TRBV5-1	.	.	TRBJ1-2	TGCGCCAGCAGCTTGGCCGGCGGTAACTATGGCTACACCTTC	CASSLAGGNYGYTF
TRBV2	TRBD1	.	TRBJ1-3	TGTGCCAGACAGGGGTTCTCTGGAAACACCATATATTTT	CARQGFSGNTIYF
TRBV19	TRBD2	.	TRBJ2-3	TGTGCCAGTAGCCGGATTCTAGCGGGAGGGACAGATACGCAGTATTTT	CASSRILAGGTDTQYF
TRBV25-1	TRBD2	.	TRBJ2-3	TGTGCCAGCAGTGATCTTAGCGGGAGGGCCAGAGATACGCAGTATTTT	CASSDLSGRARDTQYF
TRBV5-1	TRBD1	.	TRBJ2-3	TGCGCCACTTACAGGGGAGTGTTCACAGATACGCAGTATTTT	CATYRGVFTDTQYF
TRBV4-1	TRBD1	.	TRBJ1-1	TGCGCCAGCAGCCCCCAGGGACAGGCGAACACTGAAGCTTTCTTT	CASSPQGQANTEAFF
TRBV30	.	.	TRBJ1-1	TGTGCCTGGAGTGTAGCAGGGATAGGGGAAGCTTTCTTT	CAWSVAGIGEAFF
TRBV29-1	.	.	TRBJ2-5	TGCTCCTCGGCGGAGCATGAGACCCAGTACTTC	CSSAEHETQYF
TRBV10-3	TRBD1	once	TRBJ2-2	TGTGCCATCAGCCCAGGGGGCGCTGGCACCGGGGAGCTGTTTTTT	CAISPGGAGTGELFF
TRBV2	TRBD2	.	TRBJ2-7	TGTGCCAGCAGACGGGGGGGAGGTGACGAGCAGTACTTC	CASRRGGGDEQYF
TRBV28	.	.	TRBJ2-3	TGTGCCAGCAGTTTAGGGCCAGATACGCAGTATTTT	CASSLGPDTQYF
TRBV10-3	.	.	TRBJ1-1	TGTGCCATCAAGACGACAGGAGTGAACACTGAAGCTTTCTTT	CAIKTTGVNTEAFF
TRBV29-1	TRBD2	.	TRBJ2-2	TGCAGCGTTGAAGCTAGCGGGAGTGGGGGAACCGGGGAGCTGTTTTTT	CSVEASGSGGTGELFF
TRBV6-1	.	once	TRBJ1-2	TGTGCCAGCAGTGAAGTACGTCGAGGCGCCTATGGCTACACCTTC	CASSEVRRGAYGYTF
TRBV5-1	TRBD1	.	TRBJ2-2	TGCGCCAGCAGCTTGGCCCCACAGGGGGCCAACACCGGGGAGCTGTTTTTT	CASSLAPQGANTGELFF
TRBV7-3	.	.	TRBJ1-1	TGTGCCAGCAGCTTAACAGGGGTTGACACTGAAGCTTTCTTT	CASSLTGVDTEAFF
TRBV9	.	.	TRBJ1-4	TGTGCCAGCAGCGTAGATTACAGCCCTAATGAAAAACTGTTTTTT	CASSVDYSPNEKLFF
TRBV9	.	.	TRBJ2-5	TGTGCCAGCAGCACCCATGAGGGCGAGACCCAGTACTTC	CASSTHEGETQYF
TRBV6-1	.	few	TRBJ1-1	TGTGCCAGCAGTGAAGGGGGGGGGAACACTGAAGCTTTCTTT	CASSEGGGNTEAFF
TRBV11-2	.	.	TRBJ2-5	TGTGCCAGCAGCTTACGCGTCTTTAGTTCTCTTGAGACCCAGTACTTC	CASSLRVFSSLETQYF
TRBV5-1	.	.	TRBJ2-1	TGCGCCAGCAGCTACGGTTTTGAGCAGTTCTTC	CASSYGFEQFF
TRBV19	.	.	TRBJ1-5	TGTGCCAGTAGTATTGTGGCAGAGGGCAATCAGCCCCAGCATTTT	CASSIVAEGNQPQHF
TRBV28	.	.	TRBJ1-1	TGTGCCAGCAGTATGGAAGGGAGCACTGAAGCTTTCTTT	CASSMEGSTEAFF
TRBV2	TRBD2	.	TRBJ2-2	TGTGCCAGCAGTGAAAGAGGCGCGGGGGGCACCGGGGAGCTGTTTTTT	CASSERGAGGTGELFF
TRBV18	.	.	TRBJ2-1	TGTGCCAGCTCTTACAGGAATGGGAACAATGAGCAGTTCTTC	CASSYRNGNNEQFF
TRBV12-5	TRBD1	.	TRBJ1-1	TGTGCTAGTGGTGACGACCGGGACAGGGAAACTGAAGCTTTCTTT	CASGDDRDRETEAFF